These 3 T cell receptor beta chains were all obtained from the same sample, sequenced in a study of CD8 T cells in Susac syndrome. Reverse transcription of roughly 0.45 to 1 ug RNA was carried out with random hexamers. TCRdb fed the immunoSEQ multiplex PCR reads into MiXCR, producing one record per CDR3 protein. Altogether roughly 80,000 distinct CDR3 sequences are present, 91% being singletons, with the ten largest covering 0.5% to 0.65%. Sequenced sample: CD8+ T cells from PBMCs. These receptors all stem from a human donor with multiple sclerosis.

J is TRBJ2-7 and V is TRBV6-6; D unresolved. CDR1 is MNHNY, CDR2 SVGAGI, per germline (reference sequence). The V end lost 5 bases, the J end lost 0 bases, and 11 bases lay between the germline ends. This CDR3 has 14 amino acids. The DNA of the CDR3 is TGTGCCAGCAGTCCACCCGGGTCCTCCTACGAGCAGTACTTC. It codes for CASSPPGSSYEQYF.

This sequence joins TRBV12-3 or TRBV12-4 and TRBJ2-1; D is perhaps TRBD2 (5 bases). Trimming stripped 4 bases from V and 2 bases from J, with 12 bases between. The CDR3 loop spans 15 amino acids. CDR3 protein: CASSSSPSPYNEQFF. CDR3 in DNA: TGTGCCAGCAGTTCATCGCCTAGCCCCTACAATGAGCAGTTCTTC.

The rearrangement joins TRBV24-1 to TRBJ2-5; D gene ambiguous. Per germline, CDR1 KGHDR and CDR2 SFDVKD. CDR3 length: 15 residues. V shed 3 bases and J shed 5 bases, with 15 bases lying between them. As DNA, the CDR3 is TGTGCCACCAGTGATCAGCCGGGCCCCAAGGAGACCCAGTACTTC. It translates to CATSDQPGPKETQYF.